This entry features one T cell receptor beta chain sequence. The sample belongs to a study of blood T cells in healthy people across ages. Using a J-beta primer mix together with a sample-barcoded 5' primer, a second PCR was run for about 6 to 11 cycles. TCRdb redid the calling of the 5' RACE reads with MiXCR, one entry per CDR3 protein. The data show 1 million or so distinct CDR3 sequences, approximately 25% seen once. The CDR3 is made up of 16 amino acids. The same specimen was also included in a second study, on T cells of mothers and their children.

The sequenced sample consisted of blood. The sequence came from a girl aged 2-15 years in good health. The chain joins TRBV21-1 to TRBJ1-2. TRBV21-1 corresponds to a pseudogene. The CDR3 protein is CASSSKKPHVSYGYTF. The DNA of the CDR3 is TGTGCCAGCAGCAGCAAAAAGCCGCACGTCTCCTATGGCTACACCTTC.